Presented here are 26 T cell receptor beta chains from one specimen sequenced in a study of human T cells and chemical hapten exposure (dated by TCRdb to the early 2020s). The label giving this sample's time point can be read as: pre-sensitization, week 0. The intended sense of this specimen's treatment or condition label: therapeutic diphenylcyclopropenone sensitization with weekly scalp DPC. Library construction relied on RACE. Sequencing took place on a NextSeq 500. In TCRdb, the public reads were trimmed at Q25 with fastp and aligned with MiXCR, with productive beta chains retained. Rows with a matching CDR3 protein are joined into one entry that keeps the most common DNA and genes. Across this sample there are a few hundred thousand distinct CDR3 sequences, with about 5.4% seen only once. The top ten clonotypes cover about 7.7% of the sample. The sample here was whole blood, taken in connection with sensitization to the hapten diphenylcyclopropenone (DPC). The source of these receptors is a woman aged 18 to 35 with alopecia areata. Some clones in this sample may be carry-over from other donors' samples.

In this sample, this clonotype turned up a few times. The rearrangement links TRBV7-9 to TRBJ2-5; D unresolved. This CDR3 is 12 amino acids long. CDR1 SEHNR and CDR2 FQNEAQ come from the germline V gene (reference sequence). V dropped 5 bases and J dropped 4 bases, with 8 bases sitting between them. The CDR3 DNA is TGTGCCAGCAGCCCGGGCCGAGAGACCCAGTACTTC. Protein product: CASSPGRETQYF.

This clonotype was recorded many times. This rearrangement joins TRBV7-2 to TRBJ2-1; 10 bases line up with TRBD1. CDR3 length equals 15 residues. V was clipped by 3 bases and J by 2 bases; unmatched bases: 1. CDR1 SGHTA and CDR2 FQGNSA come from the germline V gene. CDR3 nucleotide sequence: TGTGCCAGCAGCTTCGGACAGGGGGCCTACAATGAGCAGTTCTTC. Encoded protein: CASSFGQGAYNEQFF.

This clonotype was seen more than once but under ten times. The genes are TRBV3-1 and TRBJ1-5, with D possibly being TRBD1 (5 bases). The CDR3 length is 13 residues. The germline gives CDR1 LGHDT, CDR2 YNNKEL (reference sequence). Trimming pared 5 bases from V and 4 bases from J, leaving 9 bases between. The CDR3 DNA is TGTGCCAGCAGCTTACAGGAGAATCAGCCCCAGCATTTT. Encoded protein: CASSLQENQPQHF.

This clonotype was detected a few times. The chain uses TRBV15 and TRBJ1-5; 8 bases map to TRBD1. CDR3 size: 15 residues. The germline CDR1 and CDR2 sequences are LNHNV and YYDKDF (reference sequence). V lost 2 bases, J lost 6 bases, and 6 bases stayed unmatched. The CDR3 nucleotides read TGTGCCACCAGCAGAAACGGACAGGGCGGTCAGCCCCAGCATTTT. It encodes CATSRNGQGGQPQHF.

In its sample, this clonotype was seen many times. CDR3 amino acids: CASSVEGQETQYF. The CDR3 bases are TGTGCCAGCAGTGTTGAGGGCCAAGAGACCCAGTACTTC. The chain links TRBV2 to TRBJ2-5; D perhaps matches TRBD2 (5 bases). CDR1 SNHLY and CDR2 FYNNEI come from the germline V gene. This CDR3 has 13 residues. The V and J ends lost 4 bases and 1 base respectively, with 7 bases between them. Using reference TRBV2 and TRBJ2-5 for the parts outside the CDR3, the full variable domain is EPEVTQTPSHQVTQMGQEVILRCVPISNHLYFYWYRQILGQKVEFLVSFYNNEISEKSEIFDDQFSVERPDGSNFTLKIRSTKLEDSAMYFCASSVEGQETQYFGPGTRLLVL.

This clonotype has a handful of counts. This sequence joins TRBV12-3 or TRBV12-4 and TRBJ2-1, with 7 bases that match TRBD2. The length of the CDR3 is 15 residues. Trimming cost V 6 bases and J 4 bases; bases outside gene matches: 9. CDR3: CASRVAGESYNEQFF. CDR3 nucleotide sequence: TGTGCCAGCAGGGTCGCGGGGGAATCGTACAATGAGCAGTTCTTC.

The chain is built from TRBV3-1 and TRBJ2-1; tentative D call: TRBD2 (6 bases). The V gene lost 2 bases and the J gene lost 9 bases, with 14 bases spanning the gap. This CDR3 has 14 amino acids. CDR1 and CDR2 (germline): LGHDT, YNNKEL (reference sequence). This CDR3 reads CASSQNKRVGEQFF. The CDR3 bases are TGTGCCAGCAGCCAAAACAAGCGGGTGGGTGAGCAGTTCTTC.

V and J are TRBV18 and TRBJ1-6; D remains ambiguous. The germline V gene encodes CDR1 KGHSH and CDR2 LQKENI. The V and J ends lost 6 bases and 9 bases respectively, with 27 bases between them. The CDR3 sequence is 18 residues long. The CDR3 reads CASSFGSSSWTGASPLHF. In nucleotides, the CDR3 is TGTGCCAGCTCGTTCGGGTCGAGTTCCTGGACCGGAGCTTCACCCCTCCACTTT.

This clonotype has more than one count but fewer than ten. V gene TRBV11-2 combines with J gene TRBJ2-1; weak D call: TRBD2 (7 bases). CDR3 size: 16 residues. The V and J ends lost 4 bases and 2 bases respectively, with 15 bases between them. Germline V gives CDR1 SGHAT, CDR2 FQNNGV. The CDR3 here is CASSSARGGPYNEQFF. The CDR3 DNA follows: TGTGCCAGCAGCTCAGCCCGCGGGGGCCCCTACAATGAGCAGTTCTTC.

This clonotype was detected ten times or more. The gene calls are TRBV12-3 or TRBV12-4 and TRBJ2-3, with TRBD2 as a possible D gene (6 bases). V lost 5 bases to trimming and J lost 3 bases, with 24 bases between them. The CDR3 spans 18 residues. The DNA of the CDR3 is TGTGCCAGCAGTGCACGGGACTCCCCCGGAATCTTGACAGATACGCAGTATTTT. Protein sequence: CASSARDSPGILTDTQYF.

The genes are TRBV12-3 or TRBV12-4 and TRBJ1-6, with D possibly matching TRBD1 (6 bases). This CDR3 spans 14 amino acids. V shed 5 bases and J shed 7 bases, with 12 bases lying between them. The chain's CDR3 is CASSEQGQNSPLHF. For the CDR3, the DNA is TGTGCCAGCAGTGAACAGGGTCAGAATTCACCCCTCCACTTT.

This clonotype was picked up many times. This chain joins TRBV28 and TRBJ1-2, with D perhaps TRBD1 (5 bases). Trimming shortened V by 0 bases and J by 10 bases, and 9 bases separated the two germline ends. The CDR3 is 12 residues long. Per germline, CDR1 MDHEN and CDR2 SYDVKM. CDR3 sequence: CASSLWAGPYTF. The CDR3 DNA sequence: TGTGCCAGCAGTTTATGGGCAGGGCCCTACACCTTC.

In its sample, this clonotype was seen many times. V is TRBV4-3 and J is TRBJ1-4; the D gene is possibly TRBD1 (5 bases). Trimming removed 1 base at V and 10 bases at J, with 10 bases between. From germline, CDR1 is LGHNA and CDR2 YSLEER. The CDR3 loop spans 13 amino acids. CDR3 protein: CASSQVSGLKLFF. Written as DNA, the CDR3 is TGCGCCAGCAGCCAAGTTTCAGGGCTAAAACTGTTTTTT.

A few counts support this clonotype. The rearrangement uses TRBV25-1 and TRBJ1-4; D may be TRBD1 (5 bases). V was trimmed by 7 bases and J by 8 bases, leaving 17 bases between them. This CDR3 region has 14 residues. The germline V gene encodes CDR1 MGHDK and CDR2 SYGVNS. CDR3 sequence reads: CASTHSGTAEKLFF. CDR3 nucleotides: TGTGCCAGCACCCATTCCGGGACGGCGGAAAAACTGTTTTTT. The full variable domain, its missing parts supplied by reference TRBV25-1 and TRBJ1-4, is EADIYQTPRYLVIGTGKKITLECSQTMGHDKMYWYQQDPGMELHLIHYSYGVNSTEKGDLSSESTVSRIRTEHFPLTLESARPSHTSQYLCASTHSGTAEKLFFGSGTQLSVL.

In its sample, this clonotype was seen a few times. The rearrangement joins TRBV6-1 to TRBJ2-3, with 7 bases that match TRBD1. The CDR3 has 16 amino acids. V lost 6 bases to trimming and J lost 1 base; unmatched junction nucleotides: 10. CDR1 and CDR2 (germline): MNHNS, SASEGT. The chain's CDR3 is CASRIRGQGGTDTQYF. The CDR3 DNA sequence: TGTGCCAGCAGAATAAGGGGGCAGGGCGGCACAGATACGCAGTATTTT.

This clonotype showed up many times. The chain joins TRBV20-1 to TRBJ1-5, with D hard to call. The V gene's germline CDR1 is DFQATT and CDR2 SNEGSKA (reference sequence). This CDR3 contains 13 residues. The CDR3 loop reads CSLTPRNTQPQHF. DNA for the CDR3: TGCAGCCTCACCCCCAGGAATACCCAGCCCCAGCATTTT.

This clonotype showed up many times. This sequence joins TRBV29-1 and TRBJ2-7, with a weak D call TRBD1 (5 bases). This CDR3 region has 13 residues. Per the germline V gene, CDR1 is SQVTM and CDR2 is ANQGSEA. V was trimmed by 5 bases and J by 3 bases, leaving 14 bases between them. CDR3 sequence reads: CSVFWAGIYEQYF. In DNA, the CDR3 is TGCAGCGTTTTCTGGGCAGGGATCTACGAGCAGTACTTC.

Here the CDR3 DNA reads TGTGCCACAGCAAGTTCGGGACAGCAAAAACTGTTTTTT. Protein sequence: CATASSGQQKLFF. This rearrangement joins TRBV2 to TRBJ1-4, with 7 bases aligning to TRBD1. CDR1 is SNHLY, CDR2 FYNNEI, per germline. V gave up 10 bases and J gave up 9 bases; unmatched junction bases: 11. The CDR3 has 13 residues.

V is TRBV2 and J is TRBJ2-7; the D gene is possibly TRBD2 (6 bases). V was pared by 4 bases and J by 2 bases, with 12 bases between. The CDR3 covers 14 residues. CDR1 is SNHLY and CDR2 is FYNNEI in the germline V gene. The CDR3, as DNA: TGTGCCAGCAGTGCCGGGACTGGGACCTACGAGCAGTACTTC. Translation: CASSAGTGTYEQYF.

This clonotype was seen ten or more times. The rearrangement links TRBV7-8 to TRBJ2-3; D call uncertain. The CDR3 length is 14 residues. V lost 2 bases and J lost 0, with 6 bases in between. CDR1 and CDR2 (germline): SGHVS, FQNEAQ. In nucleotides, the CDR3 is TGTGCCAGCAGCTTACGGCCCAGCACAGATACGCAGTATTTT. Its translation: CASSLRPSTDTQYF.

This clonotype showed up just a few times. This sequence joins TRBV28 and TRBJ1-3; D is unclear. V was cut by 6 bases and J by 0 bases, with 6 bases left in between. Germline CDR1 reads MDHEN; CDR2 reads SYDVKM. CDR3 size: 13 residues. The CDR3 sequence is CASRPPSGNTIYF. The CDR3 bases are TGTGCCAGCAGGCCCCCCTCTGGAAACACCATATATTTT.

The DNA for the CDR3 is TGTGCCAGCAGTCTTCGACAGGGTGCTGGCTACACCTTC. This encodes CASSLRQGAGYTF. This chain links TRBV27 with TRBJ1-2; 7 bases match TRBD1. Trimming cost V 5 bases and J 7 bases; bases outside gene matches: 7. This CDR3 contains 13 residues. Germline CDR1 MNHEY, CDR2 SMNVEV (reference sequence).

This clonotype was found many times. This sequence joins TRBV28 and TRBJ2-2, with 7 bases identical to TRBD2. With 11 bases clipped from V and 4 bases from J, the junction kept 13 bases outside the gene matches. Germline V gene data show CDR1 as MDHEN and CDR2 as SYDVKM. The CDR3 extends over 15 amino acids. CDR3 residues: CASAVAGEATGELFF. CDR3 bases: TGTGCCTCAGCAGTTGCGGGGGAGGCCACCGGGGAGCTGTTTTTT.

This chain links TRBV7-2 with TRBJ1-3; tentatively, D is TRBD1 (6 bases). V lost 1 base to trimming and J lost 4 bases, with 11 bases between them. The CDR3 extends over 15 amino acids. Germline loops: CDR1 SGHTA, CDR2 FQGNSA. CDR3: CASSLGWGAGNTIYF. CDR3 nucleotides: TGTGCCAGCAGCTTAGGATGGGGGGCCGGAAACACCATATATTTT.

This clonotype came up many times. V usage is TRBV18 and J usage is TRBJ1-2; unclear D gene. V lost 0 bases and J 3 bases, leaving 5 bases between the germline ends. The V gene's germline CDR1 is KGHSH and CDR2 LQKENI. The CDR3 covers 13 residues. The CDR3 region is CASSPPGDYGYTF. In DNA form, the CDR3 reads TGTGCCAGCTCACCACCAGGAGACTATGGCTACACCTTC.

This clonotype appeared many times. CDR3 DNA: TGTGCCAGCAGTTCTCTAATAGCGGGGAACTACAATGAGCAGTTCTTC. Protein sequence: CASSSLIAGNYNEQFF. The chain recombines TRBV28 with TRBJ2-1, with 8 positions matching TRBD2. Germline V gene lookup returns CDR1 MDHEN and CDR2 SYDVKM. The V segment lost 4 bases and the J segment 3 bases; nucleotides outside the gene matches: 8. The CDR3 totals 16 residues. Filled out from reference TRBV28 and TRBJ2-1, the complete variable domain reads DVKVTQSSRYLVKRTGEKVFLECVQDMDHENMFWYRQDPGLGLRLIYFSYDVKMKEKGDIPEGYSVSREKKERFSLILESASTNQTSMYLCASSSLIAGNYNEQFFGPGTRLTVL.